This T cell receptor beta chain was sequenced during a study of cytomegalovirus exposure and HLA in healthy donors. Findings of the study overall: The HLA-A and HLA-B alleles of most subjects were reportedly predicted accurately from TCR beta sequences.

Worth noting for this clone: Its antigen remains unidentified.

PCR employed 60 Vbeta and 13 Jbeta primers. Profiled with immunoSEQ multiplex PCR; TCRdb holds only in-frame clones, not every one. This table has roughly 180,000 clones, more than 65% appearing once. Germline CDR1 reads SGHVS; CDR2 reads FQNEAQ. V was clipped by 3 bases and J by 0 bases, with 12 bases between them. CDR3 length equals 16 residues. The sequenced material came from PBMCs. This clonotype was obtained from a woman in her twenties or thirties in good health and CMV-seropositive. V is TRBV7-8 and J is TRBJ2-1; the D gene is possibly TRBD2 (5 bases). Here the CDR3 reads CASSLVASSSYNEQFF. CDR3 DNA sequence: TGTGCCAGCAGCTTGGTAGCGTCAAGCTCCTACAATGAGCAGTTCTTC.